The entry below gives a single T cell receptor beta chain sequence along with its context. These data belong to a study of CD8 T cells in ankylosing spondylitis. TCRdb called the 5' RACE reads again in MiXCR, with one record for every CDR3 protein. The data contain about 360,000 distinct CDR3 sequences, roughly 20% of them singletons. CDR1 and CDR2 (germline): SEHNR, FQNEAQ (reference sequence). This CDR3 region has 15 residues. V was trimmed by 4 bases and J by 2 bases, leaving 12 bases between them. The V and J genes are TRBV7-9 and TRBJ2-1, with a possible D match to TRBD1 (6 bases). The clonotype was recovered from a male donor with ankylosing spondylitis or in good health (not recorded which). Input material: blood, either unsorted or a sorted T cell fraction (not recorded which). Here the CDR3 DNA reads TGTGCCAGCAGCTCACACAGGGTAGCCTACAATGAGCAGTTCTTC. Its translation: CASSSHRVAYNEQFF.